A single sample is the source of the 26 T cell receptor beta chains below, sequenced in a study of T cells in Graves' hyperthyroidism and ophthalmopathy. The investigators amplified TCR beta CDR3 regions from RNA transcripts. A set of HTBI primers served as the primers for a first-round RT-PCR of the TCR CDR3. MiXCR, applied by TCRdb to the multiplex PCR reads, yields one record per CDR3 protein. The sample shows 600,000 or so distinct CDR3 sequences, 15% to 20% of them seen only once. The sample comprised blood. The source of these receptors is a woman aged 25 to 39 with Graves' hyperthyroidism.

This clonotype has a handful of counts. The chain combines TRBV2 with TRBJ2-7, with a possible D match to TRBD2 (6 bases). This CDR3 region has 14 residues. The germline V and J ends were trimmed by 3 bases and 2 bases, with 11 bases remaining between them. CDR1 is SNHLY, CDR2 FYNNEI, per germline. The CDR3, as DNA: TGTGCCAGCAGTGAGGAGGGGCCCGCCTACGAGCAGTACTTC. This sequence encodes CASSEEGPAYEQYF. Combining the CDR3 with reference TRBV2 and TRBJ2-7 gives the whole variable domain EPEVTQTPSHQVTQMGQEVILRCVPISNHLYFYWYRQILGQKVEFLVSFYNNEISEKSEIFDDQFSVERPDGSNFTLKIRSTKLEDSAMYFCASSEEGPAYEQYFGPGTRLTVT.

In its sample, this clonotype was seen a few times. This rearrangement joins TRBV11-3 to TRBJ2-7, with TRBD2 matching over 12 bases. This CDR3 comprises 19 residues. Looked up from germline, CDR1 is SGHNT and CDR2 is YENEEA. With 5 bases clipped from V and 2 bases from J, the junction kept 16 bases outside the gene matches. The CDR3 sequence: CASSPGTRLAGVRPYEQYF. In DNA form, the CDR3 reads TGTGCCAGCAGCCCAGGCACCCGACTAGCGGGAGTTCGGCCCTACGAGCAGTACTTC.

This clonotype has only a few counts. V is TRBV2 and J is TRBJ1-2; 8 positions match TRBD1. There are 16 residues in the CDR3. V lost 6 bases and J lost 4; bases outside the gene matches: 13. Germline V gene data show CDR1 as SNHLY and CDR2 as FYNNEI. CDR3 DNA sequence: TGTGCCAGCAGGTACTCCGGACAGGGCCTTTTCTATGGCTACACCTTC. The encoded protein is CASRYSGQGLFYGYTF.

This clonotype was counted at least ten times. V is TRBV6-1 and J is TRBJ2-7; 7 positions match TRBD2. V lost 4 bases and J lost 4; bases outside the gene matches: 7. The CDR3 runs 14 residues. Germline V gene lookup returns CDR1 MNHNS and CDR2 SASEGT. The CDR3 DNA reads as TGTGCCAGCAGTGCGTATGGAGCGGGGTACGAGCAGTACTTC. Translation: CASSAYGAGYEQYF.

This clonotype was seen at least ten times. The rearrangement joins TRBV6-1 to TRBJ1-2; no clear D. Trimming shortened V by 2 bases and J by 10 bases, and 8 bases separated the two germline ends. CDR3 length: 11 residues. CDR1 and CDR2 (germline): MNHNS, SASEGT. DNA for the CDR3: TGTGCCAGCAGTGAAATGGTGTTCTACACCTTC. It translates to CASSEMVFYTF.

This clonotype came up many times. This chain uses TRBV9 with TRBJ2-7; possibly TRBD1 for D (5 bases). From germline, CDR1 is SGDLS and CDR2 YYNGEE. Trimming left V 0 bases short and J 2 bases short, with 9 bases between. This CDR3 has 14 residues. CDR3 protein: CASSVDVRAYEQYF. The CDR3 bases are TGTGCCAGCAGCGTAGACGTCAGGGCCTACGAGCAGTACTTC.

The V gene is TRBV7-9, the J gene TRBJ2-1; D remains ambiguous. Trimming left V 5 bases short and J 0 bases short, with 11 bases between. The length of the CDR3 is 15 residues. Germline CDR1 and CDR2: SEHNR and FQNEAQ (reference sequence). The CDR3 protein is CASSQRTGSYNEQFF. The CDR3 nucleotides are TGTGCCAGCAGCCAACGAACCGGCTCCTACAATGAGCAGTTCTTC.

The V call is TRBV20-1, the J call TRBJ2-2; unclear D gene. With 3 bases removed from V and 5 bases from J, the gap between germline ends came to 7 bases. CDR1 DFQATT and CDR2 SNEGSKA come from the germline V gene (reference sequence). The length of the CDR3 is 12 residues. In nucleotides, the CDR3 is TGCAGTGCTAGTGACCGTACCGGGGAGCTGTTTTTT. It specifies CSASDRTGELFF.

This clonotype was counted a few times. The J gene is TRBJ2-7, the V gene TRBV5-6; TRBD2 matches at 7 bases. Unmatched junction bases numbered 9, after V lost 6 bases and J lost 0 bases. The CDR3 extends over 15 amino acids. Germline CDR1 reads SGHDT; CDR2 reads YYEEEE. The CDR3 nucleotides read TGTGCCAGCATCATGACCGGCGGGAGCTCCTACGAGCAGTACTTC. Amino acid sequence: CASIMTGGSSYEQYF.

This clonotype has a handful of counts. The rearrangement uses TRBV24-1 and TRBJ2-3; TRBD1 might be the D (6 bases). The CDR3 extends over 17 amino acids. Germline CDR1 and CDR2: KGHDR and SFDVKD. The V end lost 1 base, the J end lost 0 bases, and 13 bases lay between the germline ends. CDR3 DNA: TGTGCCACCAGTGATTTCAAAGGGGGATCTAGCACAGATACGCAGTATTTT. Translated: CATSDFKGGSSTDTQYF.

This clonotype was found many times. This chain uses TRBV28 with TRBJ1-1, with 8 bases matching TRBD1. This CDR3 contains 15 residues. J lost 2 bases, V lost 3 bases, and 5 bases had no gene match. Looked up from germline, CDR1 is MDHEN and CDR2 is SYDVKM. For the CDR3, the DNA is TGTGCCAGCAGTTTGGCAGGGACAGGAAACACTGAAGCTTTCTTT. It encodes CASSLAGTGNTEAFF.

This clonotype was picked up many times. The chain carries TRBV6-2 or TRBV6-3 and TRBJ2-2, with no clear D. V was trimmed by 6 bases and J by 4 bases, leaving 12 bases between them. Germline loops: CDR1 MNHEY, CDR2 SVGEGT. The CDR3 totals 14 residues. CDR3 protein: CASRADGLTGELFF. The CDR3 coding sequence is TGTGCCAGCAGAGCCGACGGTCTCACCGGGGAGCTGTTTTTT.

This clonotype was counted ten times or more. This chain uses TRBV2 with TRBJ1-5, with D possibly matching TRBD1 (5 bases). Trimming took 8 bases from V and 3 from J, leaving 14 bases between them. The CDR3 covers 14 residues. In germline, CDR1 is SNHLY, CDR2 FYNNEI. The CDR3 region has the DNA TGTGCCAGCGGGAGACAGAGAGTCAATCAGCCCCAGCATTTT. Residues: CASGRQRVNQPQHF. Supplemented by reference TRBV2 and TRBJ1-5, the full variable domain reads EPEVTQTPSHQVTQMGQEVILRCVPISNHLYFYWYRQILGQKVEFLVSFYNNEISEKSEIFDDQFSVERPDGSNFTLKIRSTKLEDSAMYFCASGRQRVNQPQHFGDGTRLSIL.

V is TRBV7-9 and J is TRBJ1-1; D unclear. Trimming shortened V by 5 bases and J by 3 bases, and 19 bases separated the two germline ends. The CDR3 runs to 16 residues. CDR1 is SEHNR, CDR2 FQNEAQ, per germline (reference sequence). The CDR3: CASSQEGGMADTEAFF. CDR3 sequence (DNA): TGTGCCAGCAGCCAGGAGGGCGGTATGGCGGACACTGAAGCTTTCTTT.

The chain combines TRBV6-1 with TRBJ1-5, with D perhaps matching TRBD1 (6 bases). The germline V and J ends were trimmed by 5 bases and 5 bases, with 10 bases remaining between them. CDR3 length equals 13 residues. Germline-derived CDR1 and CDR2 are MNHNS and SASEGT. CDR3 DNA sequence: TGTGCCAGCAGTCGGACAGTAGATCAGCCCCAGCATTTT. It translates to CASSRTVDQPQHF.

The chain recombines TRBV12-3 or TRBV12-4 with TRBJ2-7, with TRBD2 matching 10 bases. V shed 7 bases and J 5 bases; nucleotides not matched to a gene: 8. This CDR3 comprises 14 residues. CDR3 nucleotide sequence: TGTGCCAGCAAAACCGGGACTAGCGCCGACGAGCAGTACTTC. Encoded protein: CASKTGTSADEQYF.

Only a few counts were recorded for this clonotype. The chain employs TRBV11-2 and TRBJ1-5; no firm D call. V was clipped by 0 bases and J by 15 bases, with 12 bases between them. CDR1 is SGHAT and CDR2 is FQNNGV in the germline V gene. CDR3 size: 12 residues. The CDR3 region is CASSLEAGTGHF. CDR3 in DNA: TGTGCCAGCAGCTTAGAAGCAGGTACGGGGCATTTT.

This clonotype was found a few times. The chain joins TRBV20-1 to TRBJ2-5; D remains ambiguous. The V and J ends lost 4 bases and 1 base respectively, with 13 bases between them. CDR3 length: 14 amino acids. Germline V gene lookup returns CDR1 DFQATT and CDR2 SNEGSKA (reference sequence). DNA for the CDR3: TGCAGTGCTACCGATAGACTGCTCCAAGAGACCCAGTACTTC. Its translation: CSATDRLLQETQYF.

This chain joins TRBV20-1 and TRBJ2-1; D possibly corresponds to TRBD1 (6 bases). Between the trimmed V and J ends, which lost 0 bases and 5 bases, there was a span of 17 bases. This CDR3 contains 16 residues. In germline, CDR1 is DFQATT, CDR2 SNEGSKA (reference sequence). The CDR3 sequence: CSARDSSGTINNEQFF. The CDR3 nucleotides are TGCAGTGCTAGAGATTCTTCCGGGACAATTAACAATGAGCAGTTCTTC.

This clonotype came up many times. V gene TRBV12-3 or TRBV12-4 combines with J gene TRBJ1-4, with D perhaps matching TRBD1 (6 bases). This CDR3 spans 14 amino acids. Trimming took 5 bases from V and 8 from J, leaving 15 bases between them. DNA for the CDR3: TGTGCCAGCAGTCCCCAGGGGATCGGGGAAAAACTGTTTTTT. The encoded protein is CASSPQGIGEKLFF.

The V gene is TRBV27, the J gene TRBJ1-2; D is unresolved. The CDR3 is 11 residues long. V shed 4 bases and J shed 8 bases, with 8 bases lying between them. Germline V lookup: CDR1 MNHEY, CDR2 SMNVEV (reference sequence). The CDR3 coding sequence is TGTGCCAGCAGTTCGGGCCGGGGCTACACCTTC. This sequence encodes CASSSGRGYTF.

This clonotype was counted between two and nine times. The rearrangement uses TRBV4-3 and TRBJ2-7, with no clear D. This CDR3 is 15 amino acids long. In germline, CDR1 is LGHNA, CDR2 YSLEER. Trimming took 5 bases from V and 2 from J, leaving 16 bases between them. CDR3 nucleotide sequence: TGCGCCAGCAGCTATGGGGTCGACGGCGCCTACGAGCAGTACTTC. Translating it yields CASSYGVDGAYEQYF.

This clonotype was counted at least ten times. The V call is TRBV12-3 or TRBV12-4, the J call TRBJ2-7; 10 bases are a match to TRBD2. The CDR3 spans 13 residues. V trimming: 6 bases; J trimming: 5 bases; junction bases outside the gene matches: 4. The CDR3 DNA follows: TGTGCCAGCAGGCCTAGCGGGAGTGACGAGCAGTACTTC. Translating it yields CASRPSGSDEQYF.

For this clonotype: A single base separates this from a much larger clone, so it may be a read error. This sequence joins TRBV11-2 and TRBJ2-5; the D is unclear. V shed 6 bases and J shed 3 bases, with 5 bases lying between them. Germline loops: CDR1 SGHAT, CDR2 FQNNGV. This CDR3 is built from 11 residues. The CDR3 sequence: CASSKKETQYF. The CDR3 DNA reads as TGTGCCAGCAGTAAAAAAGAGACCCAGTACTTC.

To note about this clonotype: A single base separates this from a much larger clone, so it may be a read error. Here the CDR3 reads CSASPHRAQETQNF. The CDR3 DNA follows: TGCAGTGCTAGCCCCCATCGGGCCCAAGAGACCCAGAACTTC. J is TRBJ2-5 and V is TRBV20-1; D ambiguous. This CDR3 is built from 14 residues. In germline, CDR1 is DFQATT, CDR2 SNEGSKA (reference sequence).

This clonotype was observed at least ten times. This CDR3 is CASSPSQGQETQYF. The CDR3 nucleotides are TGTGCCAGCAGCCCATCGCAGGGGCAAGAGACCCAGTACTTC. J is TRBJ2-5 and V is TRBV7-9, with D possibly matching TRBD1 (6 bases). This CDR3 has 14 residues. V was cut by 5 bases and J by 2 bases, with 12 bases left in between. Germline CDR1 SEHNR, CDR2 FQNEAQ (reference sequence).